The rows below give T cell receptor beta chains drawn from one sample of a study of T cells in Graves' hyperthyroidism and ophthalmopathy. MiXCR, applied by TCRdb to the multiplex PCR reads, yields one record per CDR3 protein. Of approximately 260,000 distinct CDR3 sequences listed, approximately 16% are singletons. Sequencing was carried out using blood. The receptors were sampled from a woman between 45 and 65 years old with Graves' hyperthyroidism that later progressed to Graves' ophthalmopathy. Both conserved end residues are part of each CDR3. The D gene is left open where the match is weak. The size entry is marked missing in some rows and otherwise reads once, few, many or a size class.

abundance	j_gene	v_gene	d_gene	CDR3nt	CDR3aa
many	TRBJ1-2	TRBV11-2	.	TGTGCCAGCAGCTTAGACTGGGGAAACTATGGCTACACCTTC	CASSLDWGNYGYTF
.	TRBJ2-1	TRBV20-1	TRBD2	TGCAGTGCCCCCCCCGCTAGCGGGATATGGAATGAGCAGTTCTTC	CSAPPASGIWNEQFF
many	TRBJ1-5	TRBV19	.	TGTGCCAGTAGTATTATTACCCCCCGTCCTAGCAATCAGCCCCAGCATTTT	CASSIITPRPSNQPQHF
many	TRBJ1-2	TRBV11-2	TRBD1	TGTGCCAGCAGCTTATTTTTCCGGGGGACAGGGAGTTTCTCTGGCTACACCTTC	CASSLFFRGTGSFSGYTF
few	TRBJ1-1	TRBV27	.	TGTGCCAGCAGAGATCTTCAGGGGTTGGGCACTGAAGCTTTCTTT	CASRDLQGLGTEAFF
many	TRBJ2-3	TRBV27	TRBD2	TGTGCCAGCGGAGTTAGCGGGAGGGGGACAGATACGCAGTATTTT	CASGVSGRGTDTQYF
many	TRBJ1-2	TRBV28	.	TGTGCCAGCAGTCGGTCGGGTGGGGGCGTTTATGGCTACACCTTC	CASSRSGGGVYGYTF
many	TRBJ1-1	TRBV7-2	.	TGTGCCAGCAGCTTAGCGGTTAGACAGAAGAACACTGAAGCTTTCTTT	CASSLAVRQKNTEAFF
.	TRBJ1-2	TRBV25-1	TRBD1	TGTGCCAGCAGTGAATTTTCGGGAGGGGGCGGCTATGGCTACACCTTC	CASSEFSGGGGYGYTF
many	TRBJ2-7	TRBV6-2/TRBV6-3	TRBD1	TGTGCCAGCAATCAACCGGGACAGGGTTTGGGAGAGCAGTACTTC	CASNQPGQGLGEQYF
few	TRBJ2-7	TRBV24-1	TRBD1	TGTGCCACCAGTGGGGGGACAGATGGGGCCTACGAGCAGTACTTC	CATSGGTDGAYEQYF
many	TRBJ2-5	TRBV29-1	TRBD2	TGCAGCGTTGCCCTTAGCGGGAGGTACCAAGAGACCCAGTACTTC	CSVALSGRYQETQYF
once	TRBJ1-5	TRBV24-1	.	TGTGCCACCAGTGATTTAAAGGACAGAGCCCAGCATTTT	CATSDLKDRAQHF
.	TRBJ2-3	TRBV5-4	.	TGTGCCAGCAGCTTCGGCGGTCCCTTTGATACGCAGTATTTT	CASSFGGPFDTQYF
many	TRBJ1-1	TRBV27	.	TGTGCCAGCAGTTTATTGGGACATACTGAAGCTTTCTTT	CASSLLGHTEAFF
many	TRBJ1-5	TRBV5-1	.	TGCGCCAGCAGCTTGACCCCGGCAGGGTGGGGAAGTCAGCCCCAGCATTTT	CASSLTPAGWGSQPQHF
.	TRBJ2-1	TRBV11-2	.	TGTGCCAGCAGCGTTAACCCAGGGCAGGCTTTCAATGAGCAGTTCTTC	CASSVNPGQAFNEQFF
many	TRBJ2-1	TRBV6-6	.	TGTGCCAGCAGTTACTCGATGGTCCACTACAATGAGCAGTTCTTC	CASSYSMVHYNEQFF
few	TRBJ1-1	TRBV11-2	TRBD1	TGTGCCAGCAGCTTCACAGGGGGGATAGGGGCTTTCTTT	CASSFTGGIGAFF
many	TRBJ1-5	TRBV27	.	TGTGCCAGCAGTTCTGGGGAGGAGGGCCTGGGTCAGCCCCAGCATTTT	CASSSGEEGLGQPQHF
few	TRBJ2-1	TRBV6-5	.	TGTGCCAGCAGTTACGGAGCGGGCGACGAGCAGTTCTTC	CASSYGAGDEQFF
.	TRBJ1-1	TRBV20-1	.	TGCAGTGCCGTGGATACGGGTTTTGCTTTCTTT	CSAVDTGFAFF
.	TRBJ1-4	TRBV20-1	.	TGCAGTGCTCTCCTCGGGACGGCAAATGAAAAACTGTTTTTT	CSALLGTANEKLFF
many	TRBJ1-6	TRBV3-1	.	TGTGCCAGCAGCCAAGATCCAAAAGGACAATCCTATAATTCACCCCTCCACTTT	CASSQDPKGQSYNSPLHF
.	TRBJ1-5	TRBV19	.	TGTGCCAGTACCAGAACGGGGGAGGGTCAGCCCCAGCATTTT	CASTRTGEGQPQHF
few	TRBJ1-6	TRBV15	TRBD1	TGTGCCACCAGCAGAACAGGGGTCGAAAATTCACCCCTCCACTTT	CATSRTGVENSPLHF
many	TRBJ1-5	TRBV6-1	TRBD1	TGTGCCAGCAGAGGGACAGGGATCGGTCAGCCCCAGCATTTT	CASRGTGIGQPQHF
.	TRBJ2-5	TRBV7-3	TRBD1	TGTGCCAGCAGCCGGACAGGGGCCTATCTAGACTTC	CASSRTGAYLDF
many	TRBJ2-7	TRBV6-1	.	TGTGCCAGCGGGGGGGACATAGCCTACGAGCAGTACTTC	CASGGDIAYEQYF
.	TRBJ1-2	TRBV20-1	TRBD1	TGCAGTGCTAGCGTTAACAGGGGCTGGTATGGCTACACCTTC	CSASVNRGWYGYTF
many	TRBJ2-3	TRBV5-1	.	TGCGCCAGCAGCCCTATGACACTTTTCACAGATACGCAGTATTTT	CASSPMTLFTDTQYF